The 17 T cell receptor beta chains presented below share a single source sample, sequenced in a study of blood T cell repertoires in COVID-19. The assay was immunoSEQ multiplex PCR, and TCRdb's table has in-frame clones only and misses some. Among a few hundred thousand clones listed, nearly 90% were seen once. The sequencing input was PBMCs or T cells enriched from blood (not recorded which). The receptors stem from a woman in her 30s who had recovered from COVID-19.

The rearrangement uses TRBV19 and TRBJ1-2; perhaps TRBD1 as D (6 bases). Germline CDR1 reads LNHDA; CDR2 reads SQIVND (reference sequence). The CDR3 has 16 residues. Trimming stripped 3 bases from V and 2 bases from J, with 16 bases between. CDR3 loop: CASSIELAGANYGYTF. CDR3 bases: TGTGCCAGTAGTATCGAGCTAGCAGGGGCGAACTATGGCTACACCTTC.

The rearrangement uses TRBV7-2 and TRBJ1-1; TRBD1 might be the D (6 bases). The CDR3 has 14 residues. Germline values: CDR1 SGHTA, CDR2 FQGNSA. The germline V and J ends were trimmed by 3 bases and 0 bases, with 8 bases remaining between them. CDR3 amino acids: CASSFDRMNTEAFF. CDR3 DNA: TGTGCCAGCAGCTTCGACAGGATGAACACTGAAGCTTTCTTT.

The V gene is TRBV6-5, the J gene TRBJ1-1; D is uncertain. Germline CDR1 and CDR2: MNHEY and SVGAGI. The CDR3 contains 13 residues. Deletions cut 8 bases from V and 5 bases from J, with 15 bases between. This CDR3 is CASYLGEWTEAFF. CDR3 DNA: TGTGCCAGCTATCTGGGCGAATGGACTGAAGCTTTCTTT.

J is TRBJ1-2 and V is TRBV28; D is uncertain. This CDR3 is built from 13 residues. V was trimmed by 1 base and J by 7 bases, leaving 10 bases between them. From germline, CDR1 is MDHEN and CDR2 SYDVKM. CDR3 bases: TGTGCCAGCAGTTTATTGACGGGAGGTGGCTACACCTTC. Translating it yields CASSLLTGGGYTF.

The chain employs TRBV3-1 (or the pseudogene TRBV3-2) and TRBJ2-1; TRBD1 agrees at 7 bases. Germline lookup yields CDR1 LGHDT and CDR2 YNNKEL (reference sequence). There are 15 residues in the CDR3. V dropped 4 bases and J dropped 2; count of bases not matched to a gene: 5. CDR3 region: CASSRADRPYNEQFF. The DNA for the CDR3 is TGTGCCAGCAGCCGAGCGGACAGGCCCTACAATGAGCAGTTCTTC.

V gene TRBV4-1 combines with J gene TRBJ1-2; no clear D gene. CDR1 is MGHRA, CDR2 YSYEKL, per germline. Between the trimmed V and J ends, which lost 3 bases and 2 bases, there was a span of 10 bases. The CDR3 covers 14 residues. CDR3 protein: CASSQGGGNYGYTF. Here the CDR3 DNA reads TGCGCCAGCAGCCAGGGAGGAGGAAACTATGGCTACACCTTC.

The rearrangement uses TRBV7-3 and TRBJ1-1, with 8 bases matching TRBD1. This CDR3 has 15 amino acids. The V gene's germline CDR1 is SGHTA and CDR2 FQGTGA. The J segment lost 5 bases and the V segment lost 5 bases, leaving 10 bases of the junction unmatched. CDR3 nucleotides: TGTGCCAGCAGCGCGGCCGGGACAGGTTTGACTGAAGCTTTCTTT. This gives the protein CASSAAGTGLTEAFF.

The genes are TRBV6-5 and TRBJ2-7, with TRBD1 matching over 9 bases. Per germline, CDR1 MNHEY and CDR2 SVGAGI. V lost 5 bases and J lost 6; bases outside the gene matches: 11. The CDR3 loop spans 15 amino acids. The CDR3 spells CASSRTGTGYFEQYF. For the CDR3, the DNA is TGTGCCAGCAGTCGAACCGGGACAGGGTATTTCGAGCAGTACTTC.

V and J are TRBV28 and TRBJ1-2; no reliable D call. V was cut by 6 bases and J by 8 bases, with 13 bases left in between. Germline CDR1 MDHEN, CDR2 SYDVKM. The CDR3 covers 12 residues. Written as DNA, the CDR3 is TGTGCCAGCAGAACCGGGAGCTTAGGCTACACCTTC. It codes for CASRTGSLGYTF.

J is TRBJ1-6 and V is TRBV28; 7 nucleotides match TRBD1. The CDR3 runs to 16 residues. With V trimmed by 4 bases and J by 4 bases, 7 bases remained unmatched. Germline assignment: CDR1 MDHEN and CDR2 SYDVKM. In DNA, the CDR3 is TGTGCCAGCAGTTATCAGACAGGGCCTTATAATTCACCCCTCCACTTT. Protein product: CASSYQTGPYNSPLHF.

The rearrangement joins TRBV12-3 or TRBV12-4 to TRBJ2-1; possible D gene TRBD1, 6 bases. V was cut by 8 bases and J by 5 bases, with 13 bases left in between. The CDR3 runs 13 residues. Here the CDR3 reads CASAPDSHNEQFF. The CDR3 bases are TGTGCCAGCGCACCGGACAGCCACAATGAGCAGTTCTTC.

The CDR3 DNA sequence: TGCGCCAGCAGCCAAGTCATCCTGACTAGCGGGAGGGCCGATGAGCAGTTCTTC. Translation gives CASSQVILTSGRADEQFF. V usage is TRBV4-1 and J usage is TRBJ2-1, with 14 bases that match TRBD2. V trimming: 1 base; J trimming: 8 bases; junction bases outside the gene matches: 10. Germline CDR1 is MGHRA and CDR2 is YSYEKL. This CDR3 is built from 18 residues.

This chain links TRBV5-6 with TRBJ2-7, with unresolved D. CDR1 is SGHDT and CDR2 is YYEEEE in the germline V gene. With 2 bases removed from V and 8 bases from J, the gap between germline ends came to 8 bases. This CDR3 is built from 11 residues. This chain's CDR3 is CASSLSQKQYF. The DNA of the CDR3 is TGTGCCAGCAGCTTATCGCAGAAGCAGTACTTC.

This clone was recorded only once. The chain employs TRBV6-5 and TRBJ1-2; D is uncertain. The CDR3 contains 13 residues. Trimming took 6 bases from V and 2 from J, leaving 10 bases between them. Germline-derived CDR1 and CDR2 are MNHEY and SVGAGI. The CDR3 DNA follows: TGTGCCAGCAGATCTACAGCCAACTATGGCTACACCTTC. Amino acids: CASRSTANYGYTF.

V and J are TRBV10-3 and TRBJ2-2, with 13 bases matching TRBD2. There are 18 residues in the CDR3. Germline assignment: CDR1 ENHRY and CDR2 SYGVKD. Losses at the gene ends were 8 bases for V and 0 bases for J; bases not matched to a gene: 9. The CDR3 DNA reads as TGTGCCATCTCACGGGCGGGGACTAGCGGGGCGAACACCGGGGAGCTGTTTTTT. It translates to CAISRAGTSGANTGELFF.

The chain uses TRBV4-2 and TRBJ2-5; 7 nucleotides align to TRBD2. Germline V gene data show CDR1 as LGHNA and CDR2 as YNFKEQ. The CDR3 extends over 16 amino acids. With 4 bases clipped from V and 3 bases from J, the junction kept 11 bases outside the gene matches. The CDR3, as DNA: TGTGCCAGCAGCCCGGCCCGGGGACTACATAAAGAGACCCAGTACTTC. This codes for CASSPARGLHKETQYF.

The CDR3 nucleotides are TGCGCCAGCAGCCGTACGGACTCGGCTGGCTACACCTTC. Amino acid sequence: CASSRTDSAGYTF. V is TRBV4-1 and J is TRBJ1-2; D is ambiguous. With 4 bases removed from V and 7 bases from J, the gap between germline ends came to 13 bases. The CDR3 is 13 residues long. Germline CDR1 reads MGHRA; CDR2 reads YSYEKL.